Shown below are 5 T cell receptor beta chains from a single sample sequenced in a study of breast tumors, draining lymph nodes, adjacent tissues. The lymph nodes were axillary draining lymph nodes from breast cancer patients. A single record per CDR3 protein comes from TCRdb applying MiXCR to the multiplex PCR reads. The sample lists some 120,000 distinct CDR3 sequences; around 20% were seen once. Sequenced material: axillary lymph node tissue. The receptors stem from a female donor with breast cancer. Some clones in this sample may be carry-over from other donors' samples.

The CDR3 nucleotides read TGTGCCAGCAGCCCCTTTGACATAAATGGCCAGTTCTTC. This encodes CASSPFDINGQFF. This rearrangement joins TRBV7-9 to TRBJ2-1; unclear D gene. From germline, CDR1 is SEHNR and CDR2 FQNEAQ (reference sequence). V was pared by 5 bases and J by 13 bases, with 18 bases between. This CDR3 has 13 residues.

This clonotype was found a few times. The rearrangement joins TRBV28 to TRBJ2-7; the match to TRBD1 covers 7 bases. After removal of 5 bases from V and 9 bases from J, the junction contained 7 bases not matched to a gene. Germline loops: CDR1 MDHEN, CDR2 SYDVKM. The CDR3 extends over 12 amino acids. The CDR3 region is CASSINRGGQYF. CDR3 nucleotides: TGTGCCAGCAGTATTAACAGGGGCGGGCAGTACTTC. The full variable domain, rest sourced from reference TRBV28 and TRBJ2-7, is DVKVTQSSRYLVKRTGEKVFLECVQDMDHENMFWYRQDPGLGLRLIYFSYDVKMKEKGDIPEGYSVSREKKERFSLILESASTNQTSMYLCASSINRGGQYFGPGTRLTVT.

Concerning this clonotype: A much more abundant neighbour one base away suggests this may be a read error. The genes are TRBV28 and TRBJ2-7; the D is unclear. Germline assignment: CDR1 MDHEN and CDR2 SYDVKM. The CDR3 is 12 residues long. CDR3 region: CASSLSQLERYF. For the CDR3, the DNA is TGTGCCAGCAGTTTATCACAGCTCGAGCGGTACTTC. Variable domain in full (rest from reference TRBV28 and TRBJ2-7): DVKVTQSSRYLVKRTGEKVFLECVQDMDHENMFWYRQDPGLGLRLIYFSYDVKMKEKGDIPEGYSVSREKKERFSLILESASTNQTSMYLCASSLSQLERYFGPGTRLTVT.

This clonotype was found many times. The genes are TRBV19 and TRBJ2-1; 7 bases align to TRBD2. Germline CDR1 LNHDA, CDR2 SQIVND (reference sequence). CDR3 length: 14 residues. The trim removed 7 bases at V and 8 bases at J, leaving 11 bases unmatched. The CDR3 sequence: CASIDGRRFDEQFF. DNA of the CDR3: TGTGCCAGTATCGACGGGAGGCGGTTTGATGAGCAGTTCTTC. The full variable domain, completed using reference TRBV19 and TRBJ2-1, is DGGITQSPKYLFRKEGQNVTLSCEQNLNHDAMYWYRQDPGQGLRLIYYSQIVNDFQKGDIAEGYSVSREKKESFPLTVTSAQKNPTAFYLCASIDGRRFDEQFFGPGTRLTVL.

This clonotype was seen repeatedly, ten times or more. V usage is TRBV5-1 and J usage is TRBJ1-2; D remains unclear. Per germline, CDR1 SGHRS and CDR2 YFSETQ. The ends were cut back, 4 bases at V and 4 bases at J, with 14 bases in the middle. The length of the CDR3 is 14 residues. The chain's CDR3 is CASSTSGGSYGYTF. For the CDR3, the DNA is TGCGCCAGCAGCACCTCGGGTGGTAGCTATGGCTACACCTTC.